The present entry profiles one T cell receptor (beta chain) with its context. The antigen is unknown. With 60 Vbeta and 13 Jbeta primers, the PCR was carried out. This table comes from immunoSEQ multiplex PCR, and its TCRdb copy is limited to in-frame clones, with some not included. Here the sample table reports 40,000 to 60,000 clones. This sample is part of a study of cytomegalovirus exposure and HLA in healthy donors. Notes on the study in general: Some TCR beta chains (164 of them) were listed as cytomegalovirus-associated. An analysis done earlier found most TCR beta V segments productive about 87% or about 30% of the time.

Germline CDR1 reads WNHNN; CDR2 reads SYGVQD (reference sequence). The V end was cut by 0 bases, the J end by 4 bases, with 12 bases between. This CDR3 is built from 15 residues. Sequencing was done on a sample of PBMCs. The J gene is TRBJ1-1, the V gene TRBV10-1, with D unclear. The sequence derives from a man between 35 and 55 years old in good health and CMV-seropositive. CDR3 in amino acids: CASSESTNLGTEAFF. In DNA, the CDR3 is TGCGCCAGCAGTGAGTCGACAAATCTGGGCACTGAAGCTTTCTTT.